The 5 T cell receptor beta chains below come from one sample, sequenced in a study of cytomegalovirus exposure and HLA in healthy donors. 13 Jbeta primers and 60 Vbeta primers were used for the PCR. Measured with immunoSEQ multiplex PCR; TCRdb has only the in-frame clones, and not every one. The sample includes fewer than 150,000 clones, over 75% of them seen just once. The source material was PBMCs. The receptors shown here come from a man in his forties or fifties in good health and CMV-seronegative.

This clone was seen a few times. J is TRBJ2-7 and V is TRBV5-1; 10 positions match TRBD2. The CDR3 covers 15 residues. Germline-derived CDR1 and CDR2 are SGHRS and YFSETQ. V dropped 4 bases and J dropped 2; count of bases not matched to a gene: 6. In DNA form, the CDR3 reads TGCGCCAGCAGCCCCTCTAGCGGGAGCACCTACGAGCAGTACTTC. Its translation is CASSPSSGSTYEQYF.

The J gene is TRBJ2-3, the V gene TRBV7-3; TRBD2 is a possible D gene (5 bases). Trimming took 0 bases from V and 6 from J, leaving 10 bases between them. The CDR3 loop spans 14 amino acids. Germline assignment: CDR1 SGHTA and CDR2 FQGTGA. The CDR3 loop is CASSLTASSDTQYF. CDR3 bases: TGTGCCAGCAGCTTAACAGCTAGCTCCGATACGCAGTATTTT.

The V gene is TRBV2, the J gene TRBJ1-1, with 9 bases lining up with TRBD1. Trimming at V came to 6 bases and at J to 4 bases, leaving 12 bases not matched to a gene. CDR3 size: 16 residues. Germline CDR1 and CDR2: SNHLY and FYNNEI. The DNA of the CDR3 is TGTGCCAGCAGCGAGGGAAGGACAGGGGCGCGCACTGAAGCTTTCTTT. Protein product: CASSEGRTGARTEAFF.

The chain employs TRBV28 and TRBJ1-1, with no clear D. The CDR3 extends over 15 amino acids. Trimming left V 1 base short and J 3 bases short, with 12 bases between. Per the germline V gene, CDR1 is MDHEN and CDR2 is SYDVKM. The CDR3 nucleotides are TGTGCCAGCAGTTTATACGCAAGCGGGGACACTGAAGCTTTCTTT. As protein: CASSLYASGDTEAFF.

The rearrangement links TRBV14 to TRBJ2-2; 7 positions agree with TRBD1. The V segment lost 0 bases and the J segment 6 bases; nucleotides outside the gene matches: 7. Germline V gene lookup returns CDR1 SGHDN and CDR2 FVKESK. The CDR3 length is 16 residues. The CDR3: CASSQDIRQGPGELFF. The CDR3 nucleotides are TGTGCCAGCAGCCAAGATATTAGACAGGGCCCCGGGGAGCTGTTTTTT.